The 8 T cell receptor beta chains reported below all come from one sample, sequenced in a study of T cells in Graves' hyperthyroidism and ophthalmopathy. Researchers amplified the TCR beta CDR3 regions from RNA transcripts. During a first-round RT-PCR of the TCR CDR3, the HTBI primer set was used. From the multiplex PCR reads, TCRdb called clonotypes with MiXCR, one entry per CDR3 protein. In the table there are under 300,000 distinct CDR3 sequences, approximately 14% of which are singletons. The sample taken for sequencing was blood. Every receptor here comes from a woman aged 50 to 65 with Graves' hyperthyroidism that later progressed to Graves' ophthalmopathy.

This clonotype was seen only once. The chain carries TRBV20-1 and TRBJ1-2; the D gene is possibly TRBD1 (6 bases). Germline CDR1 is DFQATT and CDR2 is SNEGSKA (reference sequence). The CDR3 sequence is 14 residues long. V gave up 4 bases and J gave up 4 bases, with 16 bases separating them. The chain's CDR3 is CSATSGGGSYGYTF. DNA for the CDR3: TGCAGTGCTACCTCCGGGGGCGGGAGCTATGGCTACACCTTC.

This clonotype appeared many times. V and J are TRBV6-1 and TRBJ2-5; D gene uncertain. The CDR3 covers 12 residues. Trimming removed 3 bases at V and 12 bases at J, with 14 bases between. CDR1 and CDR2 from the germline V gene are MNHNS and SASEGT. The CDR3 sequence: CASSEIALGEYF. The CDR3 coding sequence is TGTGCCAGCAGTGAGATTGCTCTTGGGGAGTACTTC.

In this sample, this clonotype turned up many times. This chain joins TRBV20-1 and TRBJ2-4; D may match TRBD1 or TRBD2 (6 bases each). V shed 3 bases and J shed 5 bases, with 20 bases lying between them. The germline CDR1 and CDR2 sequences are DFQATT and SNEGSKA (reference sequence). The CDR3 totals 16 residues. In DNA, the CDR3 is TGCAGTGCTAGCTCGACAGGTGGTTGGAGGGAAAACATTCAGTACTTC. This translates into CSASSTGGWRENIQYF.

This clonotype was seen a few times. The chain recombines TRBV2 with TRBJ1-5; D is undetermined. V was shortened by 4 bases and J by 4 bases, with 8 bases between the two germline ends. CDR1 is SNHLY and CDR2 is FYNNEI in the germline V gene. The CDR3 sequence is 13 residues long. In DNA form, the CDR3 reads TGTGCCAGCAGTGTCGAAGTGAATCAGCCCCAGCATTTT. It specifies CASSVEVNQPQHF.

The rearrangement links TRBV3-1 to TRBJ1-2; tentatively, D is TRBD1 (6 bases). This CDR3 is built from 14 residues. The germline gives CDR1 LGHDT, CDR2 YNNKEL (reference sequence). V gave up 5 bases and J gave up 2 bases, with 12 bases separating them. CDR3: CASSSITGNYGYTF. The CDR3 DNA sequence: TGTGCCAGCAGCTCCATAACAGGGAACTATGGCTACACCTTC.

There are a few counts of this clonotype. The chain couples TRBV27 to TRBJ1-4; D unresolved. CDR1 and CDR2 (germline): MNHEY, SMNVEV (reference sequence). V lost 8 bases and J 8 bases, leaving 18 bases between the germline ends. CDR3 size: 14 residues. For the CDR3, the DNA is TGTGCCAGCGGACCCGACGTTGGGGTGGAAAAACTGTTTTTT. Amino acid sequence: CASGPDVGVEKLFF.

In its sample, this clonotype was seen many times. The chain carries TRBV28 and TRBJ1-2; TRBD1 matches 9 bases. V shed 1 base and J 5 bases; nucleotides not matched to a gene: 5. Germline lookup yields CDR1 MDHEN and CDR2 SYDVKM. This CDR3 has 15 residues. The DNA for the CDR3 is TGTGCCAGCAGTTTATTTACGGACAGGGGATATGGCTACACCTTC. Translated: CASSLFTDRGYGYTF.

This clonotype was detected ten times or more. The chain uses TRBV2 and TRBJ1-2; D ambiguous. With 1 base removed from V and 8 bases from J, the gap between germline ends came to 11 bases. The germline CDR1 and CDR2 sequences are SNHLY and FYNNEI. This CDR3 spans 13 amino acids. The CDR3 spells CASSEGEGGGYTF. The CDR3 region has the DNA TGTGCCAGCAGTGAAGGGGAGGGCGGCGGCTACACCTTC.